The clone carrying this TCR beta chain has a count of ten or more. The target antigen is unknown. The data are from a study of T cells in Graves' hyperthyroidism and ophthalmopathy. Whole-study context: Peripheral blood was taken when the disease was first diagnosed, before any treatment began.

TCR beta CDR3 regions were amplified from RNA transcripts. The primer set for the first-round RT-PCR of the TCR CDR3 was HTBI. Each CDR3 protein is one row after TCRdb ran MiXCR on the multiplex PCR reads. The profile shows fewer than 650,000 distinct CDR3 sequences, around 15% of them singletons. Findings of the study overall: Ophthalmopathy was separated from stable hyperthyroidism by a 13 V-J model. Peripheral blood also featured most of the thyroid clonotypes expanded above 0.001.

Uncontrolled infection, other autoimmune disease, pregnancy or lactation barred patients from enrollment. Losses at the gene ends were 7 bases for V and 6 bases for J; bases not matched to a gene: 16. The CDR3 is 16 residues long. Looked up from germline, CDR1 is MNHNS and CDR2 is SASEGT. The receptor was derived from a woman in her thirties or forties with Graves' hyperthyroidism. Sequences were obtained from blood. This chain uses TRBV6-1 with TRBJ2-7; TRBD1 agrees at 9 bases. The CDR3 region is CASISRDRAKGGEQYF. The CDR3 DNA is TGTGCCAGCATTTCAAGGGACAGGGCAAAAGGAGGCGAGCAGTACTTC.